This entry features one T cell receptor (beta chain) sequence. Measured with immunoSEQ multiplex PCR; TCRdb has only the in-frame clones, and not every one. The repertoire consists of 55,000 to 65,000 clones, with about 96% occurring once and the leading ten covering approximately 0.21%. This record comes from a study of technical replicates of blood from several donors. Germline V gene sequence: CDR1 SNHLY, CDR2 FYNNEI. This CDR3 contains 13 residues. The V and J ends lost 6 bases and 3 bases respectively, with 11 bases between them. Sequenced sample: T cells isolated from PBMCs. This TCR came from a human donor in good health. The chain uses TRBV2 and TRBJ1-1; D is unclear. CDR3 DNA: TGTGCCAGCAGCTACCAAGTAGACACTGAAGCTTTCTTT. As protein: CASSYQVDTEAFF.